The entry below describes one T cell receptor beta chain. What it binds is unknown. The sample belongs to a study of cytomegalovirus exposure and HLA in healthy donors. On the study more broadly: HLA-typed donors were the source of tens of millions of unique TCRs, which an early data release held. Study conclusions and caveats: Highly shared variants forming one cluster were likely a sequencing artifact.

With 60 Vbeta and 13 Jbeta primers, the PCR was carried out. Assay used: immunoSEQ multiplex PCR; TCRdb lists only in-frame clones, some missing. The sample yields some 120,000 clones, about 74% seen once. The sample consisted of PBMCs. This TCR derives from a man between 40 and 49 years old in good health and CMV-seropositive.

DNA of the CDR3: TGTGCCAGCAGTGAAACCCTAGCGGGAGGGATTACGAGCACCGGGGAGCTGTTTTTT. This codes for CASSETLAGGITSTGELFF. The rearrangement links TRBV6-1 to TRBJ2-2; TRBD2 matches at 12 bases. In germline, CDR1 is MNHNS, CDR2 SASEGT. With V trimmed by 2 bases and J by 4 bases, 11 bases remained unmatched. CDR3 length: 19 amino acids.